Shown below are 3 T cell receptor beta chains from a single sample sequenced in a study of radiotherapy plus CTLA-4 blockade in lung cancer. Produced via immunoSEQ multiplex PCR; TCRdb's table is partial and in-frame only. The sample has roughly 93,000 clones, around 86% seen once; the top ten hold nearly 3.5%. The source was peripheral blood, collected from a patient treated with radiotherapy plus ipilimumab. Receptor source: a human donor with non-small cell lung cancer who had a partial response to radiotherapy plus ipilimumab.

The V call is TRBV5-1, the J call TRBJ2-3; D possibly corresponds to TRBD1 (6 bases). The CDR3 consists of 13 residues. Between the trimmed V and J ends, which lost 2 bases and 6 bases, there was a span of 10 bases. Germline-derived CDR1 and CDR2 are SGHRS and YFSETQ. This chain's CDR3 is CASSFWGRDTQYF. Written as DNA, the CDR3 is TGCGCCAGCAGCTTTTGGGGGCGGGATACGCAGTATTTT. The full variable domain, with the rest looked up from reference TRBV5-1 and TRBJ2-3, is KAGVTQTPRYLIKTRGQQVTLSCSPISGHRSVSWYQQTPGQGLQFLFEYFSETQRNKGNFPGRFSGRQFSNSRSEMNVSTLELGDSALYLCASSFWGRDTQYFGPGTRLTVL.

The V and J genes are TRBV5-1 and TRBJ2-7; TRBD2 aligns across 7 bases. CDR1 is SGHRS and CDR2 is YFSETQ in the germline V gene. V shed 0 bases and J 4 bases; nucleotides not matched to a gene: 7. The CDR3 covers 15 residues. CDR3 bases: TGCGCCAGCAGCTTGGTGGTAGCGGGCCAATACGAGCAGTACTTC. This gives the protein CASSLVVAGQYEQYF.

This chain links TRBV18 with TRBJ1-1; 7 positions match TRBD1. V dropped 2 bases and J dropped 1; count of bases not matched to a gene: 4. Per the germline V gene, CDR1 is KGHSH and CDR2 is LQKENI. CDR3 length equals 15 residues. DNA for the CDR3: TGTGCCAGCTCACCAGGCAGGGGGAAGAACACTGAAGCTTTCTTT. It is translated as CASSPGRGKNTEAFF.